One and the same sample provided the 28 T cell receptor beta chains below, sequenced in a study of identifying expanded T cells in peripheral blood. Here immunoSEQ multiplex PCR was the method, and the copy in TCRdb shows in-frame clones only, minus some. The sample carries some 90,000 clones, approximately 83% recorded once. Material for sequencing was blood. The source of these receptors is a person aged 18 to 75 in good health.

J is TRBJ1-1 and V is TRBV25-1; D is undetermined. Germline V gives CDR1 MGHDK, CDR2 SYGVNS. The CDR3 covers 15 residues. V was pared by 2 bases and J by 1 base, with 11 bases between. The CDR3 nucleotides read TGTGCCAGCAGTGAAGGGTCGGCAGGGAACACTGAAGCTTTCTTT. This gives the protein CASSEGSAGNTEAFF.

Only a few counts were recorded for this clone. The V gene is TRBV6-5, the J gene TRBJ1-1, with 8 nucleotides matching TRBD1. The CDR3 sequence is 15 residues long. Germline assignment: CDR1 MNHEY and CDR2 SVGAGI. V dropped 5 bases and J dropped 4; count of bases not matched to a gene: 9. As DNA, the CDR3 is TGTGCCAGCAGTACAGGACAGGGATCGGGCACTGAAGCTTTCTTT. Protein: CASSTGQGSGTEAFF.

This clone showed up many times. This chain links TRBV5-1 with TRBJ1-1, with D uncertain. The germline V and J ends were trimmed by 3 bases and 2 bases, with 8 bases remaining between them. CDR1 and CDR2 (germline): SGHRS, YFSETQ. The CDR3 extends over 13 amino acids. The CDR3 is CASSSEGNTEAFF. The CDR3 region has the DNA TGCGCCAGCAGCTCTGAAGGAAACACTGAAGCTTTCTTT.

The chain combines TRBV28 with TRBJ1-1; D unclear. This CDR3 spans 15 amino acids. In germline, CDR1 is MDHEN, CDR2 SYDVKM. V dropped 9 bases and J dropped 5 bases, with 22 bases sitting between them. The CDR3: CASEEVGEWKTEAFF. In DNA, the CDR3 is TGTGCCAGTGAAGAAGTAGGTGAGTGGAAGACTGAAGCTTTCTTT.

The chain joins TRBV19 to TRBJ1-1, with a tentative D call TRBD1 (5 bases). The CDR3 covers 14 residues. The ends were cut back, 5 bases at V and 1 base at J, with 11 bases in the middle. Germline lookup yields CDR1 LNHDA and CDR2 SQIVND (reference sequence). This CDR3 reads CASSGDSRNTEAFF. In DNA form, the CDR3 reads TGTGCCAGTAGTGGGGACTCAAGGAACACTGAAGCTTTCTTT.

This clone was found once. The CDR3 DNA is TGTGCCAGCAGCACCCGGACAGGTGAAAAACTGTTTTTT. Its translation is CASSTRTGEKLFF. The chain carries TRBV9 and TRBJ1-4; 7 bases are shared with TRBD1. The CDR3 contains 13 residues. CDR1 is SGDLS, CDR2 YYNGEE, per germline. V lost 4 bases and J lost 7; bases outside the gene matches: 4.

This chain joins TRBV19 and TRBJ2-3; D is unresolved. CDR3 length: 13 amino acids. V dropped 6 bases and J dropped 5 bases, with 12 bases sitting between them. Germline values: CDR1 LNHDA, CDR2 SQIVND (reference sequence). CDR3 loop: CASSTLYRDTQYF. For the CDR3, the DNA is TGTGCCAGTAGCACATTGTATCGAGATACGCAGTATTTT.

The chain uses TRBV12-5 and TRBJ1-2, with D possibly matching TRBD1 (5 bases). This CDR3 spans 16 amino acids. Germline V gene data show CDR1 as LGHNT and CDR2 as FRNRAP. Trimming stripped 3 bases from V and 2 bases from J, with 16 bases between. The CDR3 reads CASGFGGQVLNYGYTF. For the CDR3, the DNA is TGTGCTAGTGGTTTTGGGGGTCAGGTCCTAAACTATGGCTACACCTTC.

The chain couples TRBV7-2 to TRBJ2-4; 9 bases agree with TRBD2. Looked up from germline, CDR1 is SGHTA and CDR2 is FQGNSA. V trimming: 5 bases; J trimming: 6 bases; junction bases outside the gene matches: 2. This CDR3 has 13 amino acids. CDR3 bases: TGTGCCAGCAGCGGCGGGGGGGTAAACATTCAGTACTTC. It is translated as CASSGGGVNIQYF.

This clone is a singleton in its sample. The chain joins TRBV5-1 to TRBJ2-1; TRBD2 aligns across 8 bases. J was trimmed by 7 bases and V by 0 bases; bases with no gene match: 6. CDR1 is SGHRS and CDR2 is YFSETQ in the germline V gene. This CDR3 is built from 15 residues. The CDR3 loop is CASSLVAGFSNEQFF. CDR3 nucleotide sequence: TGCGCCAGCAGCTTGGTAGCGGGGTTTTCGAATGAGCAGTTCTTC.

This chain links TRBV5-6 with TRBJ1-5, with unresolved D. CDR3 length: 15 amino acids. The germline V and J ends were trimmed by 1 base and 3 bases, with 11 bases remaining between them. In germline, CDR1 is SGHDT, CDR2 YYEEEE. This chain's CDR3 is CASSLLQAVNQPQHF. The DNA of the CDR3 is TGTGCCAGCAGCTTGTTGCAGGCGGTCAATCAGCCCCAGCATTTT.

J is TRBJ2-7 and V is TRBV18, with D possibly being TRBD2 (5 bases). This CDR3 has 15 residues. Trimming removed 3 bases at V and 0 bases at J, with 12 bases between. The germline V gene encodes CDR1 KGHSH and CDR2 LQKENI. For the CDR3, the DNA is TGTGCCAGCTCACCGAGTCGGACTGGCTCCTACGAGCAGTACTTC. Protein sequence: CASSPSRTGSYEQYF.

CDR3 sequence reads: CAWSLQGDQPQHF. CDR3 sequence (DNA): TGTGCCTGGAGTCTTCAGGGAGATCAGCCCCAGCATTTT. The gene calls are TRBV30 and TRBJ1-5; D may be TRBD1 (5 bases). CDR3 size: 13 residues. From germline, CDR1 is GTSNPN and CDR2 SVGIG (reference sequence). Trimming removed 2 bases from V and 5 bases from J, with 10 bases in between.

V usage is TRBV10-2 and J usage is TRBJ2-1; possible D gene TRBD2, 5 bases. This CDR3 is 15 amino acids long. Trimming stripped 6 bases from V and 0 bases from J, with 12 bases between. The germline gives CDR1 WSHSY, CDR2 SAAADI. CDR3 DNA: TGCGCCAGCAGCAGAGGGTCGAGCTCCTACAATGAGCAGTTCTTC. It translates to CASSRGSSSYNEQFF.

In DNA, the CDR3 is TGTGCCAGCCGAGGCAGGGATAGCACAGATACGCAGTATTTT. Residues: CASRGRDSTDTQYF. V usage is TRBV9 and J usage is TRBJ2-3, with a weak D call TRBD1 (5 bases). V was trimmed by 7 bases and J by 0 bases, leaving 12 bases between them. Germline lookup yields CDR1 SGDLS and CDR2 YYNGEE. This CDR3 comprises 14 residues. Based on the CDR3 plus reference TRBV9 and TRBJ2-3, the full variable domain is DSGVTQTPKHLITATGQRVTLRCSPRSGDLSVYWYQQSLDQGLQFLIQYYNGEERAKGNILERFSAQQFPDLHSELNLSSLELGDSALYFCASRGRDSTDTQYFGPGTRLTVL.

The chain links TRBV7-9 to TRBJ2-7; possible D gene TRBD2, 6 bases. Trimming pared 5 bases from V and 4 bases from J, leaving 15 bases between. The CDR3 extends over 14 amino acids. Germline-derived CDR1 and CDR2 are SEHNR and FQNEAQ (reference sequence). The CDR3: CASSPSGGDYEQYF. DNA of the CDR3: TGTGCCAGCAGCCCCAGCGGAGGGGATTACGAGCAGTACTTC.

This chain links TRBV5-1 with TRBJ1-1; D remains ambiguous. Germline V gene data show CDR1 as SGHRS and CDR2 as YFSETQ. This CDR3 region has 13 residues. Trimming left V 4 bases short and J 0 bases short, with 7 bases between. CDR3 in amino acids: CASSQGLNTEAFF. The CDR3, as DNA: TGCGCCAGCAGCCAAGGGTTGAACACTGAAGCTTTCTTT.

V gene TRBV10-2 combines with J gene TRBJ1-6; no clear D gene. The V and J ends lost 6 bases and 5 bases respectively, with 5 bases between them. The germline gives CDR1 WSHSY, CDR2 SAAADI. The length of the CDR3 is 12 residues. CDR3 amino acids: CASSGDNSPLHF. CDR3 DNA: TGCGCCAGCAGCGGAGATAATTCACCCCTCCACTTT.

V and J are TRBV6-6 and TRBJ1-2; D unclear. This CDR3 contains 13 residues. Germline loops: CDR1 MNHNY, CDR2 SVGAGI (reference sequence). V was cut by 0 bases and J by 6 bases, with 8 bases left in between. DNA of the CDR3: TGTGCCAGCAGTTACTCATTGTTAGATGGCTACACCTTC. Amino acid sequence: CASSYSLLDGYTF.

V and J are TRBV29-1 and TRBJ1-1; D is possibly TRBD1 (6 bases). Trimming cost V 5 bases and J 0 bases, with 13 bases left between them. CDR1 and CDR2 (germline): SQVTM, ANQGSEA. The CDR3 runs 14 residues. The CDR3 DNA sequence: TGCAGCGTTCAAGGGGGGTTTATGAACACTGAAGCTTTCTTT. Translating it yields CSVQGGFMNTEAFF.

This rearrangement joins TRBV15 to TRBJ2-7; D perhaps matches TRBD2 (6 bases). Germline lookup yields CDR1 LNHNV and CDR2 YYDKDF (reference sequence). V lost 5 bases, J lost 5 bases, and 16 bases lay in between. The CDR3 consists of 14 residues. CDR3 nucleotide sequence: TGTGCCACCAGCTTAAGGGGAGGTAACCACGAGCAGTACTTC. Translated, it gives CATSLRGGNHEQYF.

The chain uses TRBV4-3 and TRBJ1-6; D gene uncertain. The CDR3 has 17 residues. Germline V gene sequence: CDR1 LGHNA, CDR2 YSLEER. Trimming left V 0 bases short and J 4 bases short, with 13 bases between. This chain's CDR3 is CASSQESVGDYNSPLHF. The DNA for the CDR3 is TGCGCCAGCAGCCAAGAGTCGGTCGGTGATTATAATTCACCCCTCCACTTT.

This clone has a single count. V is TRBV6-5 and J is TRBJ2-7; TRBD1 matches at 7 bases. The CDR3 spans 13 residues. Unmatched junction bases numbered 11, after V lost 5 bases and J lost 10 bases. CDR1 is MNHEY and CDR2 is SVGAGI in the germline V gene. The CDR3 DNA reads as TGTGCCAGCAGTCTAAACGTGGGACAGCCCCAGTACTTC. The encoded protein is CASSLNVGQPQYF.

V is TRBV25-1 and J is TRBJ2-3; 9 bases agree with TRBD2. Germline-derived CDR1 and CDR2 are MGHDK and SYGVNS. The CDR3 length is 16 residues. V gave up 1 base and J gave up 4 bases; unmatched junction bases: 6. The CDR3 region has the DNA TGTGCCAGCAGTGAATGGCGGGGGGGTTTTTCAGATACGCAGTATTTT. Its protein product is CASSEWRGGFSDTQYF.

This chain uses TRBV6-5 with TRBJ1-1, with a weak D call TRBD1 (6 bases). Trimming left V 7 bases short and J 0 bases short, with 12 bases between. The germline V gene has CDR1 MNHEY and CDR2 SVGAGI. The CDR3 is 14 residues long. Here the CDR3 reads CASTRTVMNTEAFF. CDR3 in DNA: TGTGCCAGCACCCGGACAGTCATGAACACTGAAGCTTTCTTT.

The chain has TRBV6-1 and TRBJ2-1; TRBD1 matches at 8 bases. Germline-derived CDR1 and CDR2 are MNHNS and SASEGT. This CDR3 has 13 residues. V was pared by 4 bases and J by 7 bases, with 3 bases of the junction left unmatched. CDR3 sequence: CASSGRTGNEQFF. The CDR3 DNA reads as TGTGCCAGCAGTGGCCGGACAGGGAATGAGCAGTTCTTC.

The J gene is TRBJ2-3, the V gene TRBV18; D remains ambiguous. Between the trimmed V and J ends, which lost 3 bases and 5 bases, there was a span of 9 bases. Per germline, CDR1 KGHSH and CDR2 LQKENI. The CDR3 contains 13 residues. This chain's CDR3 is CASSPMPRDTQYF. DNA for the CDR3: TGTGCCAGCTCACCGATGCCCAGAGATACGCAGTATTTT.

The chain links TRBV5-1 to TRBJ1-4; weak D call: TRBD1 (5 bases). Germline V gene sequence: CDR1 SGHRS, CDR2 YFSETQ. The V end was cut by 5 bases, the J end by 7 bases, with 15 bases between. The CDR3 covers 14 residues. CDR3 protein: CASRPGVPSEKLFF. The CDR3 DNA is TGCGCCAGCAGGCCGGGGGTTCCTAGTGAAAAACTGTTTTTT.